These 28 T cell receptor beta chains were sequenced from one sample in a study of cytomegalovirus exposure and HLA in healthy donors. It was with 60 Vbeta and 13 Jbeta primers that the PCR ran. Some clones are missing from TCRdb's copy, which holds only in-frame ones; the method was immunoSEQ multiplex PCR. This repertoire shows more than 85,000 clones, 77% found once; its top ten account for about 9.1%. Sequencing used PBMCs. The receptors were sampled from a middle-aged woman in good health and CMV-seropositive.

V usage is TRBV28 and J usage is TRBJ2-5, with 7 bases identical to TRBD2. The junction had 7 bases not matched to a gene; V was cut back by 6 bases and J by 3 bases. CDR1 and CDR2 from the germline V gene are MDHEN and SYDVKM. This CDR3 has 14 residues. The CDR3 sequence is CASSPSGLEETQYF. The CDR3 nucleotides read TGTGCCAGCAGCCCTAGCGGACTCGAAGAGACCCAGTACTTC.

This clone occurred once. V and J are TRBV7-2 and TRBJ2-5, with TRBD2 matching over 9 bases. Germline V gene lookup returns CDR1 SGHTA and CDR2 FQGNSA. The V gene end was trimmed by 5 bases and the J gene end by 2 bases; junction bases not matched to a gene: 3. CDR3 size: 14 residues. The chain's CDR3 is CASSPGLAQETQYF. DNA of the CDR3: TGTGCCAGCAGCCCTGGACTAGCGCAAGAGACCCAGTACTTC.

V is TRBV11-2 and J is TRBJ2-1; 9 bases fit TRBD2. Trimming at V came to 7 bases and at J to 7 bases, leaving 8 bases not matched to a gene. This CDR3 is 14 amino acids long. Germline loops: CDR1 SGHAT, CDR2 FQNNGV. CDR3 protein: CASTGASGMNEQFF. DNA of the CDR3: TGTGCCAGCACCGGGGCTAGCGGGATGAATGAGCAGTTCTTC.

V and J are TRBV13 and TRBJ1-2, with 8 bases that match TRBD1. From germline, CDR1 is PRHDT and CDR2 FYEKMQ (reference sequence). Trimming took 1 base from V and 8 from J; bases not matched to a gene: 9. CDR3 length: 15 amino acids. The CDR3 sequence is CASSLVTGGEGGYTF. DNA of the CDR3: TGTGCCAGCAGCTTAGTCACAGGGGGTGAGGGGGGCTACACCTTC.

This clone was seen a handful of times. The chain joins TRBV5-4 to TRBJ2-3, with TRBD2 identical over 7 bases. CDR3 length: 16 residues. Germline values: CDR1 SGHNT, CDR2 YYREEE (reference sequence). The junction had 9 bases not matched to a gene; V was cut back by 3 bases and J by 2 bases. This chain's CDR3 is CASSSAGTKLTDTQYF. The CDR3 nucleotides are TGTGCCAGCAGCTCAGCCGGGACTAAACTCACAGATACGCAGTATTTT.

This chain connects TRBV9 to TRBJ1-6; D unresolved. CDR1 and CDR2 from the germline V gene are SGDLS and YYNGEE. The CDR3 runs to 14 residues. Trimming removed 0 bases at V and 13 bases at J, with 14 bases between. The CDR3 is CASSVVDDSGPLHF. As DNA, the CDR3 is TGTGCCAGCAGCGTAGTGGACGATTCGGGGCCCCTCCACTTT.

The table lists this clone with a count of one. The V call is TRBV4-1, the J call TRBJ2-1, with D perhaps TRBD2 (5 bases). The germline V and J ends were trimmed by 0 bases and 2 bases, with 17 bases remaining between them. CDR1 and CDR2 from the germline V gene are MGHRA and YSYEKL. The CDR3 sequence is 18 residues long. CDR3 sequence (DNA): TGCGCCAGCAGCCAAGAAATCAGAAGGGCGGGCGCCTACAATGAGCAGTTCTTC. Translated: CASSQEIRRAGAYNEQFF.

The chain is built from TRBV14 and TRBJ2-1, with unresolved D. The V gene's germline CDR1 is SGHDN and CDR2 FVKESK. V lost 3 bases and J lost 9, with 12 bases in between. CDR3 size: 13 residues. The CDR3 region is CASSQVEWSEQFF. CDR3 in DNA: TGTGCCAGCAGCCAGGTGGAGTGGAGTGAGCAGTTCTTC.

The rearrangement links TRBV29-1 to TRBJ2-7; weak D call: TRBD2 (6 bases). Germline lookup yields CDR1 SQVTM and CDR2 ANQGSEA. V was clipped by 4 bases and J by 6 bases, with 19 bases between them. The CDR3 has 14 residues. CDR3 protein: CSVVVPKGTSEQYF. CDR3 sequence (DNA): TGCAGCGTTGTCGTTCCCAAAGGGACTTCCGAGCAGTACTTC.

The rearrangement links TRBV4-2 to TRBJ2-3, with D possibly being TRBD2 (5 bases). CDR3 length: 15 amino acids. The V end was cut by 1 base, the J end by 4 bases, with 12 bases between. The germline gives CDR1 LGHNA, CDR2 YNFKEQ. CDR3 sequence: CASSQVGGMSDTQYF. CDR3 nucleotide sequence: TGTGCCAGCAGCCAAGTCGGAGGTATGTCAGATACGCAGTATTTT.

This clone showed up just once. The chain employs TRBV4-1 and TRBJ1-4; TRBD1 might be the D (6 bases). This CDR3 spans 15 amino acids. V was shortened by 4 bases and J by 8 bases, with 17 bases between the two germline ends. Germline lookup yields CDR1 MGHRA and CDR2 YSYEKL. CDR3 sequence (DNA): TGCGCCAGCAGCCCGATGGGGACAAGGCACGAAAAACTGTTTTTT. It codes for CASSPMGTRHEKLFF.

CDR3: CASSKLGGHNALSYEQYF. CDR3 in DNA: TGTGCCAGCAGTAAACTTGGGGGCCACAACGCGTTATCCTACGAGCAGTACTTC. The chain has TRBV7-9 and TRBJ2-7, with D possibly being TRBD1 (6 bases). Germline CDR1 SEHNR, CDR2 FQNEAQ (reference sequence). The CDR3 covers 18 residues. V was trimmed by 6 bases and J by 1 base, leaving 25 bases between them. The full variable domain, rest sourced from reference TRBV7-9 and TRBJ2-7, is DTGVSQNPRHKITKRGQNVTFRCDPISEHNRLYWYRQTLGQGPEFLTYFQNEAQLEKSRLLSDRFSAERPKGSFSTLEIQRTEQGDSAMYLCASSKLGGHNALSYEQYFGPGTRLTVT.

The V gene is TRBV11-3, the J gene TRBJ2-2, with TRBD1 matching 9 bases. This CDR3 has 16 residues. Germline CDR1 is SGHNT and CDR2 is YENEEA. J gave up 7 bases and V 6 bases, and 12 bases lay outside the gene matches. The CDR3: CASSYQDRGLVGELFF. For the CDR3, the DNA is TGTGCCAGCAGTTATCAGGACAGGGGATTGGTCGGGGAGCTGTTTTTT.

The rearrangement uses TRBV18 and TRBJ1-1; 9 bases are shared with TRBD1. J was trimmed by 2 bases and V by 4 bases; bases with no gene match: 2. The CDR3 length is 14 residues. CDR1 is KGHSH and CDR2 is LQKENI in the germline V gene. The chain's CDR3 is CASSQDRGNTEAFF. CDR3 sequence (DNA): TGTGCCAGCTCACAGGACAGGGGTAACACTGAAGCTTTCTTT.

In this sample, this clone turned up a few times. The gene calls are TRBV13 and TRBJ1-1, with D possibly TRBD1 on 5 matching bases. The CDR3 extends over 16 amino acids. The V and J ends lost 0 bases and 1 base respectively, with 12 bases between them. CDR1 and CDR2 from the germline V gene are PRHDT and FYEKMQ (reference sequence). The CDR3, as DNA: TGTGCCAGCAGCTTAGGTGGGTACGGGGGGAACACTGAAGCTTTCTTT. Its protein is CASSLGGYGGNTEAFF.

This chain connects TRBV6-1 to TRBJ1-5; D call uncertain. This CDR3 contains 14 residues. Trimming took 1 base from V and 7 from J, leaving 11 bases between them. CDR1 and CDR2 (germline): MNHNS, SASEGT. CDR3 amino acids: CASSEVAVNQPQHF. In nucleotides, the CDR3 is TGTGCCAGCAGTGAAGTTGCGGTTAACCAGCCCCAGCATTTT.

This chain uses TRBV28 with TRBJ1-1; 7 nucleotides align to TRBD1. The CDR3 covers 17 residues. The germline gives CDR1 MDHEN, CDR2 SYDVKM. Germline trimming cut 0 bases from V and 5 bases from J; bases unmatched to any gene: 12. In DNA, the CDR3 is TGTGCCAGCAGTTTATGGACAGGGAGTCCTATTTCAACTGAAGCTTTCTTT. It is translated as CASSLWTGSPISTEAFF.

This chain links TRBV25-1 with TRBJ1-6; 8 bases are a match to TRBD1. Germline-derived CDR1 and CDR2 are MGHDK and SYGVNS. With V trimmed by 3 bases and J by 5 bases, 6 bases remained unmatched. The CDR3 consists of 16 residues. CDR3 coding DNA: TGTGCCAGCAGTGACCCCCGACAGGGGCATAATTCACCCCTCCACTTT. Translated: CASSDPRQGHNSPLHF.

V gene TRBV23-1 combines with J gene TRBJ2-4; the D is unclear. TRBV23-1 is classed as an ORF, of uncertain function. Between the trimmed V and J ends, which lost 2 bases and 0 bases, there was a span of 17 bases. The CDR3 is 18 amino acids. Here the CDR3 DNA reads TGCGCCAGCAGTCAAGGGCCCACCTTCCCTGTAGCCAAAAACATTCAGTACTTC. It translates to CASSQGPTFPVAKNIQYF.

This chain's CDR3 is CASSPGTNTYEQYF. The CDR3 DNA is TGTGCCAGCTCACCAGGCACAAATACCTACGAGCAGTACTTC. The J gene is TRBJ2-7, the V gene TRBV18, with unresolved D. This CDR3 is built from 14 residues. V lost 2 bases, J lost 2 bases, and 10 bases lay in between. Germline CDR1 is KGHSH and CDR2 is LQKENI.

The gene calls are TRBV14 and TRBJ2-2; 7 nucleotides agree with TRBD2. The germline gives CDR1 SGHDN, CDR2 FVKESK. Losses at the gene ends were 5 bases for V and 5 bases for J; bases not matched to a gene: 14. The CDR3 covers 17 residues. CDR3 protein: CASSWGKGGLETGELFF. The CDR3 DNA is TGTGCCAGCAGCTGGGGAAAGGGAGGGCTGGAAACCGGGGAGCTGTTTTTT.

Only a few counts were recorded for this clone. The chain has TRBV6-1 and TRBJ1-3, with a weak D call TRBD1 (5 bases). V lost 5 bases, J lost 0 bases, and 11 bases lay in between. Germline V lookup: CDR1 MNHNS, CDR2 SASEGT. This CDR3 contains 15 residues. The CDR3 DNA is TGTGCCAGCAGTAGAGGTAGGGGCTCTGGAAACACCATATATTTT. Translating gives CASSRGRGSGNTIYF.

J is TRBJ2-5 and V is TRBV9; D uncertain. The CDR3 covers 13 residues. From germline, CDR1 is SGDLS and CDR2 YYNGEE. Trimming shortened V by 0 bases and J by 2 bases, and 5 bases separated the two germline ends. CDR3 nucleotides: TGTGCCAGCAGCGTAGATCCACAAGAGACCCAGTACTTC. It translates to CASSVDPQETQYF.

This clone came up a few times. The chain couples TRBV5-1 to TRBJ2-7; D ambiguous. Trimming removed 4 bases from V and 3 bases from J, with 11 bases in between. The CDR3 has 13 amino acids. The germline V gene encodes CDR1 SGHRS and CDR2 YFSETQ. This CDR3 reads CASSQNPDYEQYF. The CDR3 coding sequence is TGCGCCAGCAGCCAAAACCCAGACTACGAGCAGTACTTC.

A single count supports this clone. This chain joins TRBV4-1 and TRBJ2-2; 8 bases line up with TRBD1. After removal of 4 bases from V and 1 base from J, the junction contained 8 bases not matched to a gene. Germline CDR1 MGHRA, CDR2 YSYEKL. This CDR3 spans 17 amino acids. The CDR3 spells CASSRRQGQWNTGELFF. CDR3 DNA sequence: TGCGCCAGCAGCCGACGACAGGGGCAGTGGAACACCGGGGAGCTGTTTTTT.

This chain uses TRBV2 with TRBJ2-1; 8 bases agree with TRBD1. The junction had 3 bases not matched to a gene; V was cut back by 4 bases and J by 4 bases. The CDR3 is 14 amino acids. Germline V CDR1 and CDR2: SNHLY, FYNNEI. The CDR3 DNA follows: TGTGCCAGCAGTGGGGACAGGACATACAATGAGCAGTTCTTC. It encodes CASSGDRTYNEQFF.

The rearrangement uses TRBV6-6 and TRBJ2-7; TRBD1 is a possible D gene (6 bases). The CDR3 contains 14 residues. The germline gives CDR1 MNHNY, CDR2 SVGAGI (reference sequence). Trimming took 0 bases from V and 11 from J, leaving 17 bases between them. Here the CDR3 DNA reads TGTGCCAGCAGTTACTCCGGGACATCCCAAGAAAAGTACTTC. Encoded protein: CASSYSGTSQEKYF.

This chain joins TRBV6-6 and TRBJ1-6; 10 bases agree with TRBD1. Germline-derived CDR1 and CDR2 are MNHNY and SVGAGI (reference sequence). V trimming: 4 bases; J trimming: 4 bases; junction bases outside the gene matches: 4. The CDR3 is made up of 16 amino acids. The CDR3 sequence: CASSWTGGTYNSPLHF. The CDR3 coding sequence is TGTGCCAGCAGTTGGACAGGGGGGACTTATAATTCACCCCTCCACTTT.